This T cell receptor (beta chain) appears in the sequencing data of a study of T cell responses to AZD1222 COVID-19 vaccine. General observations from the study: Only a handful of AZD1222 recipients tested seropositive at baseline. Donors were largely white British and mainly female; clonal diversity was possibly underestimated. Spike-specific TCR repertoires showed rising breadth and depth after two AZD1222 doses. Vaccine-associated CD4 TCRs spanned spike, dominant at 160-218 and 743-854.

Germline V CDR1 and CDR2: MNHEY, SVGAGI. The CDR3 runs to 14 residues. V shed 6 bases and J shed 4 bases, with 15 bases lying between them. TCRdb keeps only in-frame clones here, not all; method: immunoSEQ multiplex PCR. The repertoire holds about 120,000 clones, with 75% to 90% as singletons. This clone was seen more than once but under ten times. The antigen is not known. The clonotype originates from an adult in good health. The sequenced sample was peripheral blood, obtained on day 0 of AZD1222 vaccination. The chain links TRBV6-5 to TRBJ1-1; TRBD1 might be the D (5 bases). CDR3 loop: CASSQGRLSTEAFF. CDR3 in DNA: TGTGCCAGCAGCCAGGGACGGTTGAGCACTGAAGCTTTCTTT.